This T cell receptor (beta chain) derives from a study of shared clonotypes between healthy human individuals. General study findings and limits: The study drew on few donors, limiting represented genetic and exposure-history diversity. Naive subsets generally had larger estimated richness than memory subsets.

Remarks on this clone: Antigen specificity is unknown.

Naive CD8 cells, CD45RO-negative and positively selected for CCR7, excluded terminally differentiated effector memory CD45RA+ cells. The CDR3 has 18 residues. CDR1 and CDR2 (germline): MNHNS, SASEGT. Trimming removed 2 bases from V and 2 bases from J; junction bases left unmatched: 14. Methods used by the authors: Junction-only immunoSEQ sequences carried no quality scores, so filtering differed. TCRdb's table, derived via immunoSEQ multiplex PCR, lists solely in-frame clones and lacks some. D and trimming were read from the DNA, whereas the V and J calls and clone size are those reported in that table. The table includes just over 2,000,000 clones, about 95% detected once.

This chain uses TRBV6-1 with TRBJ2-5, with TRBD2 matching over 7 bases. The sample was naive CD8+ T cells sorted from blood. This sequence was found in a man aged 18 to 30 in good health. CDR3 bases: TGTGCCAGCAGTGAATGGGCGATTTCCCAGGGAGGGCAAGAGACCCAGTACTTC. Encoded protein: CASSEWAISQGGQETQYF.